This entry features one T cell receptor (beta chain) sequence. The sample originates from a study of control samples from healthy donors and cancer patients. CDR1 and CDR2 (germline): MDHEN, SYDVKM. Germline trimming cut 6 bases from V and 7 bases from J; bases unmatched to any gene: 14. The CDR3 extends over 17 amino acids. TCRdb's table, derived via immunoSEQ multiplex PCR, lists solely in-frame clones and lacks some. The sample spans about 210,000 clones; the ten largest clones claim more than 2%. Sequenced sample: blood. The source of this sequence is a woman between 25 and 40 years old in good health. The rearrangement links TRBV28 to TRBJ1-4, with 10 bases lining up with TRBD1. The CDR3 sequence: CASRQDRGRYLSEKLFF. DNA of the CDR3: TGTGCCAGCAGACAGGACAGGGGGAGGTACCTTAGTGAAAAACTGTTTTTT.